This T cell receptor (beta chain) was sequenced in a study of human T cells and chemical hapten exposure. Trimming removed 3 bases from V and 8 bases from J; junction bases left unmatched: 8. CDR1 and CDR2 from the germline V gene are KGHDR and SFDVKD. CDR3 size: 15 residues. This clonotype was seen only a few times. Its matching antigen is unknown. Regarding the study as a whole: With regard to DPC sensitization, TCRs above 1 in 1000 frequency did not change.

From the RACE reads, TCRdb called clonotypes with MiXCR, one entry per CDR3 protein. The repertoire includes tens of thousands of distinct CDR3 sequences, about 6.3% of them detected once, and about 10% sits in the top ten. The time point: patch test 1, 2 weeks after DPC sensitization. Treatment meaning: therapeutic diphenylcyclopropenone sensitization with weekly scalp DPC. The authors extracted total RNA from unfractionated whole blood. The V and J genes are TRBV24-1 and TRBJ2-1; the match to TRBD1 covers 8 bases. The source of this sequence is a woman aged 25 to 39 with alopecia areata. Some clones in this sample may be carry-over from other donors' samples. Sequencing used whole blood, obtained in connection with sensitization to the hapten diphenylcyclopropenone (DPC). The CDR3 protein is CATSDAPDRVHEQFF. CDR3 DNA sequence: TGTGCCACCAGTGATGCCCCGGACAGGGTCCATGAGCAGTTCTTC.